One and the same sample provided the 5 T cell receptor beta chains below, sequenced in a study of metastatic and nonmetastatic thyroid tumors. Prior to thyroid surgery, none of the patients had received any treatment. MiXCR was used by TCRdb to re-call the PCR reads. The sample records fewer than 15,000 clones, 28% being singletons. The sample consisted of tumor tissue. The receptors originated from a female donor with papillary thyroid cancer or a benign thyroid nodule (not recorded which). Some clones in this sample may be carry-over from other donors' samples.

The V and J genes are TRBV20-1 and TRBJ2-2, with D possibly being TRBD2 (6 bases). This CDR3 region has 16 residues. Trimming shortened V by 6 bases and J by 2 bases, and 19 bases separated the two germline ends. Germline lookup yields CDR1 DFQATT and CDR2 SNEGSKA (reference sequence). DNA of the CDR3: TGCAGTGCGACAACGGGGGTAGGTCGCAACACCGGGGAGCTGTTTTTT. Translated: CSATTGVGRNTGELFF.

This clone is judged medium-sized. The chain recombines TRBV4-1 with TRBJ1-4; maybe TRBD1 (6 bases). This CDR3 spans 16 amino acids. Germline V gene lookup returns CDR1 MGHRA and CDR2 YSYEKL. The ends were cut back, 2 bases at V and 8 bases at J, with 18 bases in the middle. CDR3 loop: CASSQSTGRVGEKLFF. CDR3 nucleotide sequence: TGCGCCAGCAGCCAAAGCACAGGGCGAGTTGGAGAAAAACTGTTTTTT.

This clone is labeled as medium-sized. V gene TRBV27 combines with J gene TRBJ1-2, with D perhaps TRBD1 (6 bases). V gave up 4 bases and J gave up 4 bases, with 10 bases separating them. The CDR3 extends over 13 amino acids. Per germline, CDR1 MNHEY and CDR2 SMNVEV (reference sequence). CDR3 protein: CASSSQGPYGYTF. The CDR3 nucleotides are TGTGCCAGCAGTTCACAGGGCCCCTATGGCTACACCTTC.

The genes are TRBV5-1 and TRBJ1-1, with 10 bases identical to TRBD1. Germline V gene sequence: CDR1 SGHRS, CDR2 YFSETQ. V lost 7 bases, J lost 2 bases, and 8 bases stayed unmatched. This CDR3 comprises 15 residues. DNA for the CDR3: TGCGCCAGCGGTCGGGACAGGGGAATTAACACTGAAGCTTTCTTT. Protein product: CASGRDRGINTEAFF.

V and J are TRBV7-9 and TRBJ1-2; 9 nucleotides agree with TRBD1. The CDR3 length is 15 residues. CDR1 and CDR2 from the germline V gene are SEHNR and FQNEAQ (reference sequence). With 5 bases clipped from V and 10 bases from J, the junction kept 14 bases outside the gene matches. CDR3 nucleotide sequence: TGTGCCAGCAGCCCCACAGGGGGCGAGGTGCCTGTCTACACCTTC. It translates to CASSPTGGEVPVYTF.